This paragraph reports one T cell receptor (beta chain). The junction had 4 bases not matched to a gene; V was cut back by 3 bases and J by 4 bases. The CDR3 is 13 residues long. CDR1 SGDLS and CDR2 YYNGEE come from the germline V gene. The repertoire was sequenced with immunoSEQ multiplex PCR; TCRdb's copy has only in-frame clones and lacks some. The table records roughly 90,000 clones, over 80% of them present only once. This sample stems from a study of PD-1 blockade in classical Hodgkin lymphoma. The time point was: cycle 4 day 1 (C4D1), after 5 to 7 weeks of nivolumab. Patients all relapsed after autologous stem cell transplantation, and there was variation in brentuximab vedotin exposure.

This clonotype was sampled from a human donor with classical Hodgkin lymphoma. The specimen comprised peripheral blood mononuclear cells (PBMCs), sampled before the fourth cycle of nivolumab. The chain carries TRBV9 and TRBJ2-7; 7 bases are shared with TRBD1. The CDR3, as DNA: TGTGCCAGCAGCGGGAAGACAGGGTACGAGCAGTACTTC. Translated, it gives CASSGKTGYEQYF.